The 3 T cell receptor beta chains below were found in one sample sequenced in a study of cytomegalovirus exposure and HLA in healthy donors. TCRdb's table, derived via immunoSEQ multiplex PCR, lists solely in-frame clones and lacks some. The repertoire has tens of thousands of clones, around four fifths of them found once; the top ten carry under 3.5%. Source material: PBMCs. The receptors originated from a young man in good health and CMV-seronegative.

This chain links TRBV6-5 with TRBJ1-3, with 8 bases lining up with TRBD1. The V gene end was trimmed by 5 bases and the J gene end by 3 bases; junction bases not matched to a gene: 3. This CDR3 is 14 amino acids long. Germline V gene data show CDR1 as MNHEY and CDR2 as SVGAGI. In nucleotides, the CDR3 is TGTGCCAGCAGTCGGACAGGGATTGGAAACACCATATATTTT. Its translation is CASSRTGIGNTIYF.

This clone was seen only a few times. This rearrangement joins TRBV6-4 to TRBJ2-3; TRBD2 aligns across 8 bases. The V gene's germline CDR1 is MRHNA and CDR2 SNTAGT. V was pared by 4 bases and J by 1 base, with 7 bases of the junction left unmatched. This CDR3 comprises 16 residues. The CDR3 is CASSGVAGQGTDTQYF. The DNA for the CDR3 is TGTGCCAGCAGTGGGGTAGCGGGACAAGGCACAGATACGCAGTATTTT.

The rearrangement joins TRBV27 to TRBJ2-5; 9 nucleotides agree with TRBD1. With V trimmed by 5 bases and J by 0 bases, 7 bases remained unmatched. Germline CDR1 reads MNHEY; CDR2 reads SMNVEV (reference sequence). The CDR3 loop spans 16 amino acids. CDR3 DNA: TGTGCCAGCAGTCCTACAGGGGGCCGGTACCAAGAGACCCAGTACTTC. This encodes CASSPTGGRYQETQYF.